This T cell receptor (beta chain) was observed in a study of response to subunit inactivated influenza vaccine. Study outcomes and limitations: The study's authors posited that every seasonal influenza vaccination enlists few new T cells.

TCRdb re-called the RT-PCR reads through MiXCR, storing one row per CDR3 protein. In the table there are about 170,000 distinct CDR3 sequences, over 8.5% of which are singletons. The CDR3 contains 12 residues. Trimming shortened V by 2 bases and J by 10 bases, and 9 bases separated the two germline ends. Germline CDR1 reads MRHNA; CDR2 reads SNTAGT. In its sample, this clonotype was seen a few times. Its antigen is undetermined. The source of this sequence is a man aged 50 to 69 who received an inactivated influenza vaccine. Sequencing used CD8+ T cells sorted from PBMCs, obtained less than 30 months after vaccination. V and J are TRBV6-4 and TRBJ2-1; D unresolved. CDR3 coding DNA: TGTGCCAGCAGTGACGGAGTCGGCGAGCAGTTCTTC. It translates to CASSDGVGEQFF.